A single sample is the source of the 29 T cell receptor beta chains below, sequenced in a study of blood T cell repertoires in COVID-19. Clones were read by immunoSEQ multiplex PCR, and TCRdb kept only the in-frame ones, dropping some. The sample contains around 130,000 clones, approximately 90% of which appear only once. What was sequenced was peripheral blood. The receptor set was obtained from a woman older than 75 with acute or convalescent COVID-19.

The CDR3 region has the DNA TGTGCCAGCAGCGCAGGGAGGTCCCCGGGGACCCAGTACTTC. This codes for CASSAGRSPGTQYF. The chain links TRBV2 to TRBJ2-5; maybe TRBD2 (6 bases). The germline gives CDR1 SNHLY, CDR2 FYNNEI. The CDR3 contains 14 residues. Trimming left V 6 bases short and J 7 bases short, with 18 bases between.

The chain uses TRBV6-6 and TRBJ1-1; D may be TRBD1 (6 bases). The CDR3 is 13 residues long. Trimming removed 6 bases from V and 0 bases from J, with 8 bases in between. The germline V gene has CDR1 MNHNY and CDR2 SVGAGI (reference sequence). The CDR3 is CASSRGLNTEAFF. The CDR3 coding sequence is TGTGCCAGCAGCAGGGGATTGAACACTGAAGCTTTCTTT.

The chain is built from TRBV7-9 and TRBJ1-6; D gene unclear. In germline, CDR1 is SEHNR, CDR2 FQNEAQ (reference sequence). The length of the CDR3 is 15 residues. Deletions cut 1 base from V and 7 bases from J, with 11 bases between. CDR3 in DNA: TGTGCCAGCAGCTTAGTTCAGGCCGCGAATTCACCCCTCCACTTT. Protein: CASSLVQAANSPLHF.

The J gene is TRBJ2-3, the V gene TRBV3-1 (or the pseudogene TRBV3-2); D might be TRBD1 (6 bases). The ends were cut back, 4 bases at V and 1 base at J, with 9 bases in the middle. The CDR3 spans 14 residues. The germline gives CDR1 LGHDT, CDR2 YNNKEL (reference sequence). CDR3 coding DNA: TGTGCCAGCAGCCTTGGGGGCGGCACAGATACGCAGTATTTT. Its translation is CASSLGGGTDTQYF.

This clone was counted only a few times. This chain uses TRBV28 with TRBJ1-2, with unresolved D. CDR1 is MDHEN, CDR2 SYDVKM, per germline. V was pared by 1 base and J by 0 bases, with 9 bases between. The CDR3 sequence is 15 residues long. CDR3 nucleotides: TGTGCCAGCAGTTTATCCGGGGTTGCTAACTATGGCTACACCTTC. This sequence encodes CASSLSGVANYGYTF.

V and J are TRBV2 and TRBJ2-2; D is ambiguous. The CDR3 runs to 12 residues. Germline CDR1 reads SNHLY; CDR2 reads FYNNEI. Trimming pared 6 bases from V and 4 bases from J, leaving 6 bases between. The CDR3 DNA is TGTGCCAGCAGGGTTAGCACCGGGGAGCTGTTTTTT. As protein: CASRVSTGELFF.

The chain uses TRBV6-5 and TRBJ1-4; 8 bases are shared with TRBD1. The junction had 10 bases not matched to a gene; V was cut back by 6 bases and J by 16 bases. CDR3 length: 12 amino acids. Germline assignment: CDR1 MNHEY and CDR2 SVGAGI. CDR3: CASRHTGGFPFF. The DNA for the CDR3 is TGTGCCAGCAGGCATACAGGGGGTTTTCCGTTTTTT.

V usage is TRBV29-1 and J usage is TRBJ1-4, with D unclear. Germline values: CDR1 SQVTM, CDR2 ANQGSEA. Trimming removed 5 bases from V and 0 bases from J, with 13 bases in between. This CDR3 has 15 amino acids. CDR3 bases: TGCAGCGTTCGACGGCGGATTGCAACTAATGAAAAACTGTTTTTT. As protein: CSVRRRIATNEKLFF. Looking up the rest from reference TRBV29-1 and TRBJ1-4 gives the full variable domain: SAVISQKPSRDICQRGTSLTIQCQVDSQVTMMFWYRQQPGQSLTLIATANQGSEATYESGFVIDKFPISRPNLTFSTLTVSNMSPEDSSIYLCSVRRRIATNEKLFFGSGTQLSVL.

The chain has TRBV30 and TRBJ1-3; no reliable D call. Germline V gene data show CDR1 as GTSNPN and CDR2 as SVGIG (reference sequence). The germline V and J ends were trimmed by 4 bases and 4 bases, with 17 bases remaining between them. This CDR3 is 15 amino acids long. In nucleotides, the CDR3 is TGTGCCTGGAATCTTGGCTACACTAAGGGAAACACCATATATTTT. Protein sequence: CAWNLGYTKGNTIYF.

The rearrangement links TRBV2 to TRBJ2-1, with TRBD2 matching 10 bases. CDR1 and CDR2 (germline): SNHLY, FYNNEI. V lost 6 bases to trimming and J lost 7 bases; unmatched junction nucleotides: 6. The CDR3 consists of 14 residues. The CDR3 region has the DNA TGTGCCAGCAGGGCTAGCGGGGGCGGGAATGAGCAGTTCTTC. Amino acids: CASRASGGGNEQFF.

The rearrangement joins TRBV19 to TRBJ2-5; TRBD1 matches at 8 bases. Germline trimming cut 4 bases from V and 3 bases from J; bases unmatched to any gene: 10. Per the germline V gene, CDR1 is LNHDA and CDR2 is SQIVND (reference sequence). This CDR3 has 16 residues. The CDR3 coding sequence is TGTGCCAGTAGTAGCCGACAGGGGTGGCGCGAAGAGACCCAGTACTTC. It specifies CASSSRQGWREETQYF.

The rearrangement uses TRBV5-1 and TRBJ1-2, with 10 bases lining up with TRBD1. Germline CDR1 is SGHRS and CDR2 is YFSETQ. The J segment lost 4 bases and the V segment lost 2 bases, leaving 8 bases of the junction unmatched. The CDR3 covers 16 residues. The CDR3 reads CASSFGRQGASYGYTF. The CDR3, as DNA: TGCGCCAGCAGCTTTGGGAGACAGGGGGCTTCCTATGGCTACACCTTC.

V and J are TRBV5-6 and TRBJ1-2; 7 bases are a match to TRBD1. The germline V gene encodes CDR1 SGHDT and CDR2 YYEEEE. The ends lost 4 bases at V and 6 bases at J; junction bases unmatched: 21. The CDR3 length is 18 residues. CDR3 protein: CASSPLPGTAKGWDGYTF. Written as DNA, the CDR3 is TGTGCCAGCAGCCCACTGCCCGGGACAGCTAAAGGGTGGGATGGCTACACCTTC.

The chain joins TRBV30 to TRBJ1-4, with 8 positions matching TRBD1. Trimming at V came to 2 bases and at J to 4 bases, leaving 3 bases not matched to a gene. The germline CDR1 and CDR2 sequences are GTSNPN and SVGIG (reference sequence). This CDR3 has 14 amino acids. The CDR3, as DNA: TGTGCCTGGAGTCCAGGGGGCGGTAATGAAAAACTGTTTTTT. It codes for CAWSPGGGNEKLFF.

This clone was detected once. V gene TRBV6-5 combines with J gene TRBJ2-1; maybe TRBD2 (6 bases). The V end lost 8 bases, the J end lost 6 bases, and 11 bases lay between the germline ends. Germline CDR1 and CDR2: MNHEY and SVGAGI. The CDR3 is 12 amino acids. CDR3 sequence: CASAGLFNEQFF. The CDR3 nucleotides read TGTGCCAGCGCTGGACTATTCAATGAGCAGTTCTTC.

The V call is TRBV4-1, the J call TRBJ1-5; D may be TRBD1 (6 bases). Germline-derived CDR1 and CDR2 are MGHRA and YSYEKL. Trimming removed 4 bases from V and 4 bases from J, with 14 bases in between. The CDR3 length is 15 residues. Here the CDR3 reads CASSLTGYGNQPQHF. The CDR3 DNA reads TGCGCCAGCAGCCTAACAGGGTATGGGAATCAGCCCCAGCATTTT.

V usage is TRBV7-2 and J usage is TRBJ1-5; D gene uncertain. The germline V gene encodes CDR1 SGHTA and CDR2 FQGNSA. The CDR3 covers 13 residues. V gave up 4 bases and J gave up 5 bases, with 9 bases separating them. CDR3 residues: CASSWERDQPQHF. The CDR3 bases are TGTGCCAGCAGCTGGGAGCGGGATCAGCCCCAGCATTTT.

This chain joins TRBV4-2 and TRBJ1-2, with unresolved D. Germline V lookup: CDR1 LGHNA, CDR2 YNFKEQ. The V end lost 6 bases, the J end lost 3 bases, and 11 bases lay between the germline ends. The CDR3 runs to 13 residues. The DNA of the CDR3 is TGTGCCAGCAGTCGTCCCGGGGACTATGGCTACACCTTC. Translated: CASSRPGDYGYTF.

The chain links TRBV11-2 to TRBJ2-7, with D perhaps matching TRBD1 (5 bases). There are 16 residues in the CDR3. Trimming pared 0 bases from V and 2 bases from J, leaving 14 bases between. Germline V gene sequence: CDR1 SGHAT, CDR2 FQNNGV. CDR3 nucleotide sequence: TGTGCCAGCAGCTTAGATCCCCAGACAGCTACCTACGAGCAGTACTTC. Residues: CASSLDPQTATYEQYF.

Worth noting for this clone: Germline and junction disagree at one end, which may indicate a read error. V gene TRBV4-2 combines with J gene TRBJ1-5; no clear D. This CDR3 is built from 15 residues. Germline CDR1 LGHNA, CDR2 YNFKEQ. The CDR3 region is CASSQDLGGIQLQHF. As DNA, the CDR3 is TGTGCCAGCAGCCAAGATCTCGGAGGGATCCAGCTCCAGCATTTT.

The CDR3 is CASSLVSEGGLFF. In nucleotides, the CDR3 is TGCGCCAGCAGCTTGGTCAGCGAGGGAGGTCTGTTTTTT. The V gene is TRBV5-1, the J gene TRBJ1-4, with D uncertain. The CDR3 sequence is 13 residues long. Germline CDR1 SGHRS, CDR2 YFSETQ. V lost 0 bases and J 14 bases, leaving 14 bases between the germline ends.

The rearrangement links TRBV7-2 to TRBJ1-5; weak D call: TRBD1 (6 bases). Looked up from germline, CDR1 is SGHTA and CDR2 is FQGNSA. With 4 bases removed from V and 0 bases from J, the gap between germline ends came to 10 bases. This CDR3 spans 15 amino acids. CDR3 region: CASSSGTNSNQPQHF. The CDR3 nucleotides are TGTGCCAGCAGCTCCGGGACAAATAGCAATCAGCCCCAGCATTTT.

This chain uses TRBV5-4 with TRBJ2-1, with TRBD2 matching 8 bases. From germline, CDR1 is SGHNT and CDR2 YYREEE (reference sequence). The length of the CDR3 is 15 residues. Germline trimming cut 2 bases from V and 7 bases from J; bases unmatched to any gene: 8. The CDR3 sequence is CASSLRRSSGNEQFF. Written as DNA, the CDR3 is TGTGCCAGCAGCTTACGAAGGTCTAGCGGGAATGAGCAGTTCTTC. The full variable domain, with the rest looked up from reference TRBV5-4 and TRBJ2-1, is ETGVTQSPTHLIKTRGQQVTLRCSSQSGHNTVSWYQQALGQGPQFIFQYYREEENGRGNFPPRFSGLQFPNYSSELNVNALELDDSALYLCASSLRRSSGNEQFFGPGTRLTVL.

The chain has TRBV29-1 and TRBJ2-1; TRBD2 agrees at 15 bases. Germline CDR1 is SQVTM and CDR2 is ANQGSEA. This CDR3 comprises 16 residues. Trimming removed 7 bases from V and 9 bases from J; junction bases left unmatched: 13. The CDR3 region is CSGAGLAGGLRGEQFF. The CDR3 DNA is TGCAGCGGCGCCGGACTAGCGGGGGGGCTCCGCGGTGAGCAGTTCTTC.

The chain couples TRBV9 to TRBJ2-5, with 9 bases matching TRBD2. The CDR3 extends over 13 amino acids. From germline, CDR1 is SGDLS and CDR2 YYNGEE. J lost 5 bases, V lost 3 bases, and 2 bases had no gene match. The CDR3 coding sequence is TGTGCCAGCAGCGGAACTAGCGGGGAGACCCAGTACTTC. Translated, it gives CASSGTSGETQYF.

CDR3 nucleotide sequence: TGTGCCAGTAGTATAGTGGGGGGAGATAGCAATCAGCCCCAGCATTTT. This translates into CASSIVGGDSNQPQHF. The gene calls are TRBV19 and TRBJ1-5; a weak D match, TRBD1 (5 bases). The CDR3 spans 16 residues. With 1 base removed from V and 0 bases from J, the gap between germline ends came to 10 bases. Germline V gives CDR1 LNHDA, CDR2 SQIVND (reference sequence).

The chain links TRBV6-6 to TRBJ2-7, with D possibly matching TRBD1 (6 bases). The germline gives CDR1 MNHNY, CDR2 SVGAGI (reference sequence). The CDR3 spans 14 residues. The ends were cut back, 5 bases at V and 2 bases at J, with 13 bases in the middle. Here the CDR3 reads CASSPPGQPYEQYF. The CDR3 coding sequence is TGTGCCAGCAGTCCTCCGGGACAACCCTACGAGCAGTACTTC.

This chain links TRBV14 with TRBJ1-1; D is unresolved. This CDR3 is 14 amino acids long. Germline assignment: CDR1 SGHDN and CDR2 FVKESK. The V end was cut by 3 bases, the J end by 4 bases, with 12 bases between. The CDR3 region is CASSHGIRSTEAFF. The CDR3 DNA reads TGTGCCAGCAGCCACGGCATCCGGAGCACTGAAGCTTTCTTT.

The chain carries TRBV29-1 and TRBJ2-1; 8 bases align to TRBD1. Germline CDR1 and CDR2: SQVTM and ANQGSEA. Trimming at V came to 7 bases and at J to 6 bases, leaving 5 bases not matched to a gene. The CDR3 contains 12 residues. As DNA, the CDR3 is TGCAGCGCAGGGGGACAGGCCAATGAGCAGTTCTTC. Its translation is CSAGGQANEQFF.